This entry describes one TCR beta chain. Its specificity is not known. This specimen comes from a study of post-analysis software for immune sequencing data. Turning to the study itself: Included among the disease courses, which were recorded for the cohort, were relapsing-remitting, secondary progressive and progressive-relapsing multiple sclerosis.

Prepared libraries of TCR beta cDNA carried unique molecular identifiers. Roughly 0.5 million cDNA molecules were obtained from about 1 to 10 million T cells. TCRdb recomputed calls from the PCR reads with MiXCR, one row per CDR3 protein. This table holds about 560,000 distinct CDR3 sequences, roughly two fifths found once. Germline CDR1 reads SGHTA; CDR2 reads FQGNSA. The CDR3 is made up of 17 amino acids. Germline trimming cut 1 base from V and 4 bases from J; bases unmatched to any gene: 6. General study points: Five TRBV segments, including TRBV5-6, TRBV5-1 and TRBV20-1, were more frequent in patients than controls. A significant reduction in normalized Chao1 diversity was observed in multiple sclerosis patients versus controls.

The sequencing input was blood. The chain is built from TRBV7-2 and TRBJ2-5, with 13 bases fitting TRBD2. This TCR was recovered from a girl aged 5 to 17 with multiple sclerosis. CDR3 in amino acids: CASSLEGTSGMGETQYF. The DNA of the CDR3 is TGTGCCAGCAGCTTAGAGGGGACTAGCGGGATGGGAGAGACCCAGTACTTC.